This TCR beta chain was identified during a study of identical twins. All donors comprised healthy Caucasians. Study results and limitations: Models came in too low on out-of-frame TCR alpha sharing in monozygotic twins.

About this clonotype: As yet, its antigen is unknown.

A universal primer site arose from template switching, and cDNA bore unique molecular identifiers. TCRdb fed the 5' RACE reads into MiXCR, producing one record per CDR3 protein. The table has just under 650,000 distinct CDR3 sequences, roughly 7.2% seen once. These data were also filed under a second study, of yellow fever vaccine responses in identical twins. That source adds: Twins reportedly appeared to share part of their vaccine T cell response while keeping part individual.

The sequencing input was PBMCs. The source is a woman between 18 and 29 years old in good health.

In nucleotides, the CDR3 is TGTGCCAGCAGCCATACTAGCGGGATCAGCACAGATACGCAGTATTTT. It translates to CASSHTSGISTDTQYF. The chain uses TRBV3-1 and TRBJ2-3; 10 nucleotides align to TRBD2. J lost 0 bases, V lost 3 bases, and 3 bases had no gene match. This CDR3 has 16 residues. Germline CDR1 LGHDT, CDR2 YNNKEL (reference sequence).